Each of the 15 T cell receptor beta chains below was sequenced from the same sample in a study of blood T cell repertoires in COVID-19. Some clones are missing from TCRdb's copy, which holds only in-frame ones; the method was immunoSEQ multiplex PCR. The table includes over 250,000 clones, 70% to 90% detected once. The sequenced material came from peripheral blood. These receptors all come from a woman in her 70s with acute or convalescent COVID-19.

The chain carries TRBV2 and TRBJ1-4; a possible D gene is TRBD1 (5 bases). The germline gives CDR1 SNHLY, CDR2 FYNNEI. The CDR3 extends over 14 amino acids. Trimming removed 6 bases from V and 7 bases from J, with 15 bases in between. Here the CDR3 reads CASRFAGWAEKLFF. CDR3 coding DNA: TGTGCCAGCAGATTTGCAGGGTGGGCTGAAAAACTGTTTTTT.

CDR3 protein: CASSQSKTGATWDTQYF. As DNA, the CDR3 is TGCGCCAGCAGTCAATCGAAGACAGGGGCGACCTGGGATACGCAGTATTTT. The V and J genes are TRBV23-1 and TRBJ2-3; 8 bases fit TRBD1. TRBV23-1 is identified as an open reading frame with a role that is uncertain. V shed 0 bases and J 6 bases; nucleotides not matched to a gene: 11. The CDR3 spans 17 residues.

V usage is TRBV15 and J usage is TRBJ2-1; D is unclear. The germline V and J ends were trimmed by 0 bases and 11 bases, with 8 bases remaining between them. Germline V gene sequence: CDR1 LNHNV, CDR2 YYDKDF (reference sequence). The CDR3 extends over 12 amino acids. The CDR3 is CATSRDKTKQFF. The CDR3 nucleotides are TGTGCCACCAGCAGAGATAAAACTAAGCAGTTCTTC. The whole variable domain, remainder taken from reference TRBV15 and TRBJ2-1, is DAMVIQNPRYQVTQFGKPVTLSCSQTLNHNVMYWYQQKSSQAPKLLFHYYDKDFNNEADTPDNFQSRRPNTSFCFLDIRSPGLGDTAMYLCATSRDKTKQFFGPGTRLTVL.

V is TRBV2 and J is TRBJ1-2; D unclear. The V gene's germline CDR1 is SNHLY and CDR2 FYNNEI. The CDR3 spans 11 residues. For the CDR3, the DNA is TGTGCGGGCGCTATCGACTATGGCTACACCTTC. It codes for CAGAIDYGYTF.

The rearrangement uses TRBV3-1 (or the pseudogene TRBV3-2) and TRBJ2-7; D possibly corresponds to TRBD1 (5 bases). The CDR3 contains 14 residues. Germline assignment: CDR1 LGHDT and CDR2 YNNKEL (reference sequence). V dropped 0 bases and J dropped 5 bases, with 11 bases sitting between them. DNA for the CDR3: TGTGCCAGCAGCCAAGACGCAGGGCTCAACGAGCAGTACTTC. This codes for CASSQDAGLNEQYF.

V gene TRBV5-1 combines with J gene TRBJ2-7, with TRBD1 identical over 8 bases. From germline, CDR1 is SGHRS and CDR2 YFSETQ. The CDR3 loop spans 13 amino acids. With V trimmed by 4 bases and J by 5 bases, 5 bases remained unmatched. CDR3 nucleotides: TGCGCCAGCAGCCGACAGGGGTACGACGAGCAGTACTTC. Translating gives CASSRQGYDEQYF.

V is TRBV27 and J is TRBJ1-2; 8 bases match TRBD1. This CDR3 has 14 residues. CDR1 and CDR2 (germline): MNHEY, SMNVEV (reference sequence). Trimming removed 6 bases from V and 9 bases from J; junction bases left unmatched: 12. The CDR3 coding sequence is TGTGCCAGCAGCAGATACGGACAGGGAGGGAGCTACACCTTC. Translated: CASSRYGQGGSYTF.

The DNA for the CDR3 is TGTGCCAGCTCCGGGACAGGGGGATACGAGCAGTACTTC. This gives the protein CASSGTGGYEQYF. The gene calls are TRBV19 and TRBJ2-7; TRBD1 aligns across 11 bases. From germline, CDR1 is LNHDA and CDR2 SQIVND (reference sequence). This CDR3 is built from 13 residues. Trimming removed 9 bases from V and 4 bases from J; junction bases left unmatched: 5. Full variable domain (missing parts from reference TRBV19 and TRBJ2-7): DGGITQSPKYLFRKEGQNVTLSCEQNLNHDAMYWYRQDPGQGLRLIYYSQIVNDFQKGDIAEGYSVSREKKESFPLTVTSAQKNPTAFYLCASSGTGGYEQYFGPGTRLTVT.

This clone was seen a few times. The chain links TRBV30 to TRBJ2-5; tentatively, D is TRBD1 (6 bases). Deletions cut 3 bases from V and 6 bases from J, with 14 bases between. Germline CDR1 reads GTSNPN; CDR2 reads SVGIG (reference sequence). The length of the CDR3 is 13 residues. The CDR3 nucleotides are TGTGCCTGGAGCCCGACAGGTCCGAAGACCCAGTACTTC. As protein: CAWSPTGPKTQYF.

CDR3 DNA sequence: TGTGCCAGCCAACCGACAGGGAGCTCCTACAATGAGCAGTTCTTC. Translation: CASQPTGSSYNEQFF. The gene calls are TRBV5-6 and TRBJ2-1, with 7 positions matching TRBD1. The CDR3 has 15 amino acids. Germline V gives CDR1 SGHDT, CDR2 YYEEEE. J lost 0 bases, V lost 7 bases, and 7 bases had no gene match.

This chain joins TRBV2 and TRBJ2-7; 7 positions match TRBD1. Per the germline V gene, CDR1 is SNHLY and CDR2 is FYNNEI. Germline trimming cut 1 base from V and 6 bases from J; bases unmatched to any gene: 3. The CDR3 is made up of 13 amino acids. CDR3 protein: CASSEEQGSEQYF. The CDR3 region has the DNA TGTGCCAGCAGTGAAGAACAGGGGAGCGAGCAGTACTTC.

V usage is TRBV7-3 and J usage is TRBJ2-7; TRBD1 matches 10 bases. CDR3 length equals 16 residues. Per germline, CDR1 SGHTA and CDR2 FQGTGA. V trimming: 5 bases; J trimming: 2 bases; junction bases outside the gene matches: 9. The CDR3 here is CASSQGRGQGPYEQYF. The CDR3, as DNA: TGTGCCAGCAGCCAAGGTCGGGGACAGGGGCCCTACGAGCAGTACTTC.

The chain uses TRBV12-3 or TRBV12-4 and TRBJ1-1; possibly TRBD1 for D (5 bases). The CDR3 has 13 amino acids. V dropped 6 bases and J dropped 6 bases, with 14 bases sitting between them. In nucleotides, the CDR3 is TGTGCCAGCAGCGCGGCCCCGGGGGCTGAAGCTTTCTTT. Translating gives CASSAAPGAEAFF.

The chain joins TRBV6-1 to TRBJ1-4, with 9 bases that match TRBD1. The V segment lost 3 bases and the J segment 6 bases; nucleotides outside the gene matches: 20. The germline V gene has CDR1 MNHNS and CDR2 SASEGT. This CDR3 has 20 residues. CDR3: CASSEWALGTGIPVDEKLFF. The CDR3 bases are TGTGCCAGCAGTGAGTGGGCTCTGGGGACAGGGATTCCGGTTGATGAAAAACTGTTTTTT.

This sequence joins TRBV27 and TRBJ1-1; D might be TRBD1 (5 bases). Germline V CDR1 and CDR2: MNHEY, SMNVEV (reference sequence). CDR3 size: 13 residues. Trimming left V 11 bases short and J 0 bases short, with 13 bases between. The CDR3 region is CASARGVNTEAFF. CDR3 sequence (DNA): TGTGCCTCCGCTCGGGGGGTGAACACTGAAGCTTTCTTT.